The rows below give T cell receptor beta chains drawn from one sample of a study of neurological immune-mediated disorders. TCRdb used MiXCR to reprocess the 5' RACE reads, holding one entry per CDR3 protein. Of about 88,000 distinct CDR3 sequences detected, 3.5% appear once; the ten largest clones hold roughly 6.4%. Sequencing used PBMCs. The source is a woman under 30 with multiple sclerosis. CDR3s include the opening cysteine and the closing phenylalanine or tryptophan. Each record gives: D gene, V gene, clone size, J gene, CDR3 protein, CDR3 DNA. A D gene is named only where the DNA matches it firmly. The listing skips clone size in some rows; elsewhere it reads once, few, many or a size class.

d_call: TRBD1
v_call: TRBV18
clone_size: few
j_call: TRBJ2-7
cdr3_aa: CASSIYRGSSYEQYF
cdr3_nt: TGTGCCAGCTCAATCTACAGGGGAAGCTCCTACGAGCAGTACTTC

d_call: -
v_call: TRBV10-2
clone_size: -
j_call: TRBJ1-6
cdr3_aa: CATTRTREGNSPLHF
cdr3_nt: TGCGCCACCACTAGAACCAGGGAGGGAAATTCACCCCTCCACTTT

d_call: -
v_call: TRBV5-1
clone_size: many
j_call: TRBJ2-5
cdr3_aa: CASSLRDSQETQYF
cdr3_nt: TGCGCCAGCAGCTTGAGGGACTCCCAAGAGACCCAGTACTTC

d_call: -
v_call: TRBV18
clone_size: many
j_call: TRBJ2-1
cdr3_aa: CASSRPGRSYNEQFF
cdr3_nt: TGTGCCAGCTCACGTCCGGGACGGTCCTACAATGAGCAGTTCTTC

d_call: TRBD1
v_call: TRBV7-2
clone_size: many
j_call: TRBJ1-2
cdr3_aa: CASSDRTGYNYGYTF
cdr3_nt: TGTGCCAGCAGCGACCGGACAGGATATAACTATGGCTACACCTTC

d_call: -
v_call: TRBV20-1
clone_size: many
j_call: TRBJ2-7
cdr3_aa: CSAREPGDPEQYF
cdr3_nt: TGCAGTGCTAGAGAACCGGGAGATCCCGAGCAGTACTTC

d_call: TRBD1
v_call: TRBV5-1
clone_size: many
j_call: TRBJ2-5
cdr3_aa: CASSSRAGGLQETQYF
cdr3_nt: TGCGCCAGCAGCTCCCGGGCAGGGGGCCTACAAGAGACCCAGTACTTC

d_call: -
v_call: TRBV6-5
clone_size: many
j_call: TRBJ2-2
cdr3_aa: CASSWLLNTGELFF
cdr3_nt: TGTGCCAGCAGTTGGCTACTTAACACCGGGGAGCTGTTTTTT

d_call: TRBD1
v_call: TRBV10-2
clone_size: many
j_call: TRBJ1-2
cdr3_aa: CASSELGTEESYTF
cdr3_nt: TGCGCCAGCAGTGAATTAGGGACAGAAGAAAGCTACACCTTC

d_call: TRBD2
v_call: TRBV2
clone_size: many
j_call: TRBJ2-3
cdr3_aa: CAYRTGGPADTQYF
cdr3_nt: TGTGCCTACAGAACGGGAGGGCCGGCCGATACGCAGTATTTT

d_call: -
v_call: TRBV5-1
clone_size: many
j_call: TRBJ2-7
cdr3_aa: CASGPQDRPYEQYF
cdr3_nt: TGCGCCAGCGGACCTCAGGACCGTCCCTACGAGCAGTACTTC

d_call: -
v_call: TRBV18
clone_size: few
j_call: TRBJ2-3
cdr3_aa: CASSPEHGRTDTQYF
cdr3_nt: TGTGCCAGCTCACCTGAGCATGGGCGGACAGATACGCAGTATTTT

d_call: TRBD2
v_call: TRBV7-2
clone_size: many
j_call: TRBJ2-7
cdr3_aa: CASSLAFSLAGTYEQYF
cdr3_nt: TGTGCCAGCAGCTTAGCATTTTCGCTAGCGGGGACCTACGAGCAGTACTTC

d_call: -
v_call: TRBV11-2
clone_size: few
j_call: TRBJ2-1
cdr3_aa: CASSFSVGHEQFF
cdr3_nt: TGTGCCAGCAGCTTTAGTGTGGGCCATGAGCAGTTCTTC

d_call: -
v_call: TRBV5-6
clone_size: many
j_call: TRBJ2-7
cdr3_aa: CASSLKGRGRREQYF
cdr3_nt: TGTGCCAGCAGCTTGAAAGGTCGGGGACGAAGGGAGCAGTACTTC

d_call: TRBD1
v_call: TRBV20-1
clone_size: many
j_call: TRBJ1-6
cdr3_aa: CSARRDTTGGSSPLHF
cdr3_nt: TGCAGTGCTAGACGCGATACAACAGGGGGGAGTTCACCCCTCCACTTT

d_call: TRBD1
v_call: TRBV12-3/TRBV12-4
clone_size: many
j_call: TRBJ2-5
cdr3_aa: CASSSGQLETQYF
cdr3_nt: TGTGCCAGCAGTTCGGGACAGTTGGAGACCCAGTACTTC

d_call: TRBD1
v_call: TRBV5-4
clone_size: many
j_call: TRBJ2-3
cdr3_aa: CASSFGDRGTDTQYF
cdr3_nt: TGTGCCAGCAGCTTTGGGGACAGGGGCACAGATACGCAGTATTTT

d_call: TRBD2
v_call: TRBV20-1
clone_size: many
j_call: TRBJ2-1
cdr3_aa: CSARVGTSLNEQFF
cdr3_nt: TGCAGTGCTAGAGTAGGGACTAGTCTTAATGAGCAGTTCTTC

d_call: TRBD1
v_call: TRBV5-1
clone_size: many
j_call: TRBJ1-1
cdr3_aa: CASSALGQGGTEAFF
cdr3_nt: TGCGCCAGCAGCGCTCTGGGACAGGGAGGCACTGAAGCTTTCTTT

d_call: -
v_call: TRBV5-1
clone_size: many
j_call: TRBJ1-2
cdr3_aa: CASSLEGNTNYGYTF
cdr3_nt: TGCGCCAGCAGCTTGGAAGGGAATACTAACTATGGCTACACCTTC

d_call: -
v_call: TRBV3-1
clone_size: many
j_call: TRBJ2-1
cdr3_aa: CASSQSGGNEQFF
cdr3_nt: TGTGCCAGCAGCCAATCCGGCGGCAATGAGCAGTTCTTC

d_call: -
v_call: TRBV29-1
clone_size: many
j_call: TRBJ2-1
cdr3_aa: CSAANNEQFF
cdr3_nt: TGCAGCGCCGCGAACAATGAGCAGTTCTTC

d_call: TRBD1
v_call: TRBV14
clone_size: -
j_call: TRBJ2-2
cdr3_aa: CASSQRQGVKTGELFF
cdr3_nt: TGTGCCAGCAGCCAACGACAGGGGGTAAAGACCGGGGAGCTGTTTTTT

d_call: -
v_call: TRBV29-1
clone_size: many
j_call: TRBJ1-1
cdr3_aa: CSVLLGFGTEAFF
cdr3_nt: TGCAGCGTCTTACTGGGTTTTGGTACTGAAGCTTTCTTT

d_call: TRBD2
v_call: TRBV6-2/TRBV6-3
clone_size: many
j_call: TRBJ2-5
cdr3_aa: CASSLTSVETQYF
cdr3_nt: TGTGCCAGCAGCCTGACTAGCGTGGAGACCCAGTACTTC

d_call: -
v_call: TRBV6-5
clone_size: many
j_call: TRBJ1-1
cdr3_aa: CASSENTEAFF
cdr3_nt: TGTGCCAGCAGTGAAAACACTGAAGCTTTCTTT

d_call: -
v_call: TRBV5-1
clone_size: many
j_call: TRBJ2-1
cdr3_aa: CASSSRLVAASYNEQFF
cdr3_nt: TGCGCCAGCAGCTCCCGGCTAGTTGCCGCGTCCTACAATGAGCAGTTCTTC

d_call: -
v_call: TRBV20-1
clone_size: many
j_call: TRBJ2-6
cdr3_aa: CSARADSGANVLTF
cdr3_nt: TGCAGTGCTAGGGCAGACTCTGGGGCCAACGTCCTGACTTTC

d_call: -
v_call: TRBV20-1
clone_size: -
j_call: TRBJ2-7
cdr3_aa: CSARALGGLPYEQYF
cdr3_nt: TGCAGTGCTAGAGCCCTTGGGGGACTCCCCTACGAGCAGTACTTC

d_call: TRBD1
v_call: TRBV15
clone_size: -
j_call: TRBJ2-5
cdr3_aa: CATSSPQGIQETQYF
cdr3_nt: TGTGCCACCAGCAGCCCACAGGGGATTCAAGAGACCCAGTACTTC

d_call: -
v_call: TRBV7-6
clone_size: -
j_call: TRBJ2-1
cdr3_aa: CASTIGLGNEQFF
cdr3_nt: TGTGCCAGCACCATAGGACTGGGCAATGAGCAGTTCTTC

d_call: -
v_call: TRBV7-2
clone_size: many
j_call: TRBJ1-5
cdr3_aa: CASSLYATESQPQHF
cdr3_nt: TGTGCCAGCAGCTTATATGCGACAGAAAGTCAGCCCCAGCATTTT

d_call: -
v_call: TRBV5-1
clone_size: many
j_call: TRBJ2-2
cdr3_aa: CASSLGGFNTGELFF
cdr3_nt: TGCGCCAGCAGCTTGGGAGGGTTTAACACCGGGGAGCTGTTTTTT

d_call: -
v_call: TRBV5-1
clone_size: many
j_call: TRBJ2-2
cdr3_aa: CASSWRTAATGELFF
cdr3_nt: TGCGCCAGCAGCTGGAGGACAGCCGCTACCGGGGAGCTGTTTTTT

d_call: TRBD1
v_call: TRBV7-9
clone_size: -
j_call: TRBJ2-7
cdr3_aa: CASSYTGQPYEQYF
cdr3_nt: TGTGCCAGCAGCTATACGGGACAGCCCTACGAGCAGTACTTC

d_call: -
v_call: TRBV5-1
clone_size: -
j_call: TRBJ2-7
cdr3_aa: CASREQGSSYEQYF
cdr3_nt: TGCGCCAGCAGGGAGCAGGGCAGCTCCTACGAGCAGTACTTC

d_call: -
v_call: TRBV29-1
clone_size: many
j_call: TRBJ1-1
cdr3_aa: CSVEPQGRSAEAFF
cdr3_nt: TGCAGCGTTGAACCTCAGGGGAGAAGCGCTGAAGCTTTCTTT

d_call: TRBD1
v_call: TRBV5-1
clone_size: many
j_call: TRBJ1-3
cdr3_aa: CASSPRTGSSGNTIYF
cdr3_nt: TGCGCCAGCAGCCCCCGGACAGGATCCTCTGGAAACACCATATATTTT

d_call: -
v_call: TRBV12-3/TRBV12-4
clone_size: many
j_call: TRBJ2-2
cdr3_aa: CASTLLAQGGELFF
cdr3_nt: TGTGCCAGCACCTTACTCGCACAGGGCGGGGAGCTGTTTTTT

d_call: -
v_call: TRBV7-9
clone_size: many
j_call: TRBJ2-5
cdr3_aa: CASSLLRSSGLQETQYF
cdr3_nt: TGTGCCAGCAGCTTACTTCGGAGTAGCGGATTACAAGAGACCCAGTACTTC

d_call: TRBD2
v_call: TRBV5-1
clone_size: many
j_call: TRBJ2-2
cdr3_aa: CASSLGLAVNGELFF
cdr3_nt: TGCGCCAGCAGCCTGGGACTAGCGGTTAACGGGGAGCTGTTTTTT